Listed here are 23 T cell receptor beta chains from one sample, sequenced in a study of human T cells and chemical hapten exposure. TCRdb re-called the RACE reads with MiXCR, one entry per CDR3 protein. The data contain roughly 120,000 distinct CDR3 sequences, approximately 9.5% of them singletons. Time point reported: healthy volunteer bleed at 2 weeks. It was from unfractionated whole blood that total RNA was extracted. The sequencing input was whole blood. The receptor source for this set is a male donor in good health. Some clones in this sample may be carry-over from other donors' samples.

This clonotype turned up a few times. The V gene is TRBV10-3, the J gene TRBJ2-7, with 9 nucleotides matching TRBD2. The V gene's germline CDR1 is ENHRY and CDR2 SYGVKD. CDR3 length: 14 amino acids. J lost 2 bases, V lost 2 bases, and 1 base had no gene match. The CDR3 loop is CAISEAGGPYEQYF. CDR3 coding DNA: TGTGCCATCAGTGAGGCGGGAGGGCCCTACGAGCAGTACTTC.

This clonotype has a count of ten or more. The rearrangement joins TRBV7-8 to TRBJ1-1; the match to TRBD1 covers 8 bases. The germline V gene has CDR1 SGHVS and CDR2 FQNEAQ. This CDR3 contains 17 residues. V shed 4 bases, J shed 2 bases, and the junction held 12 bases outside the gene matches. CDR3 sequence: CASSSNRNRGANTEAFF. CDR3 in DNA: TGTGCCAGCAGCTCGAATCGCAACAGGGGGGCAAACACTGAAGCTTTCTTT.

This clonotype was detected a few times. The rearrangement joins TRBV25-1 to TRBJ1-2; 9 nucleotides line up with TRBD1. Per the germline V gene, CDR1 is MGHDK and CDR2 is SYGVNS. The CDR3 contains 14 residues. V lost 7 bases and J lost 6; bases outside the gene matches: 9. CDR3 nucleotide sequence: TGTGCCAGCAATTCCGGGACAGGGAAAAATGGCTACACCTTC. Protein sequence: CASNSGTGKNGYTF.

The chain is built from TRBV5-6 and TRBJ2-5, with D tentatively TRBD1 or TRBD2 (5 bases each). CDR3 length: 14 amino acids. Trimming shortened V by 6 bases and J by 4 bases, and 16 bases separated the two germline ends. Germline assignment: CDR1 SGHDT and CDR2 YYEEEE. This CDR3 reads CASIGPGAGETQYF. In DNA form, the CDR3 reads TGTGCCAGCATCGGCCCCGGGGCCGGAGAGACCCAGTACTTC.

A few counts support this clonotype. The CDR3 is CASSQETRGVEQYF. The CDR3 bases are TGCGCCAGCAGCCAAGAGACCAGGGGCGTAGAGCAGTACTTC. The gene calls are TRBV4-1 and TRBJ2-7, with D possibly being TRBD1 (6 bases). Trimming cost V 0 bases and J 7 bases, with 13 bases left between them. Germline CDR1 MGHRA, CDR2 YSYEKL. The CDR3 is made up of 14 amino acids.

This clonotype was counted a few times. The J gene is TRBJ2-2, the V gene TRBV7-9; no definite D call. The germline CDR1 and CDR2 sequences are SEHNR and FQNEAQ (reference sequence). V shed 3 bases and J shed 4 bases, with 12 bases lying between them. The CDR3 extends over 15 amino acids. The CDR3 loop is CASSLSESGTGELFF. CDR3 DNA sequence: TGTGCCAGCAGCTTGTCAGAGTCGGGCACCGGGGAGCTGTTTTTT.

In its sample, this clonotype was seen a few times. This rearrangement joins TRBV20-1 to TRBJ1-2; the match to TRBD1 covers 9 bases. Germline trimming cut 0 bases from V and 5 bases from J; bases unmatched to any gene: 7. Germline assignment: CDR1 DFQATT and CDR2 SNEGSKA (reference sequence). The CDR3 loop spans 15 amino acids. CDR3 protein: CSARDATQGAYGYTF. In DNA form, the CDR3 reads TGCAGTGCTAGAGACGCAACACAGGGGGCTTATGGCTACACCTTC.

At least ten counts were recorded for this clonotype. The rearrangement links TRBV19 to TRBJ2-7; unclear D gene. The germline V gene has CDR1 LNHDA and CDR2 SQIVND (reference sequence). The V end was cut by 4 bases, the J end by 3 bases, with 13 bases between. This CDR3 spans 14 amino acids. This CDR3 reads CASSTRPTDYEQYF. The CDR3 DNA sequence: TGTGCCAGTAGTACCAGACCTACAGACTACGAGCAGTACTTC.

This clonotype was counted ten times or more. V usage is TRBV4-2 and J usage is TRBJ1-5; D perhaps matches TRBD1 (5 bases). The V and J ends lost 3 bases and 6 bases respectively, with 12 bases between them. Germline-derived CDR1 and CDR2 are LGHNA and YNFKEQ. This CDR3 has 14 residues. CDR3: CASSQGGETQPQHF. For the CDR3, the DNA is TGTGCCAGCAGCCAGGGAGGGGAGACTCAGCCCCAGCATTTT.

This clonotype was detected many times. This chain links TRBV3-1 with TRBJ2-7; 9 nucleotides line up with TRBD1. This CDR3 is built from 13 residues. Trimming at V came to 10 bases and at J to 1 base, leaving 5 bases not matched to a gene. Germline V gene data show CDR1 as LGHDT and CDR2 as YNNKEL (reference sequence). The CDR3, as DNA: TGTGCCACCTCCGGGACAGGGTCCTACGAGCAGTACTTC. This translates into CATSGTGSYEQYF.

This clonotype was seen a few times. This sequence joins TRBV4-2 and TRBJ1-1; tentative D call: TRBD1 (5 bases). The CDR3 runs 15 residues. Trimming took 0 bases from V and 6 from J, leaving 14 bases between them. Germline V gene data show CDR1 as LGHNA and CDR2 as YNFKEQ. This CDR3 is CASSQDPGTSPEAFF. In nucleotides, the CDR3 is TGTGCCAGCAGCCAAGATCCGGGGACTTCTCCTGAAGCTTTCTTT.

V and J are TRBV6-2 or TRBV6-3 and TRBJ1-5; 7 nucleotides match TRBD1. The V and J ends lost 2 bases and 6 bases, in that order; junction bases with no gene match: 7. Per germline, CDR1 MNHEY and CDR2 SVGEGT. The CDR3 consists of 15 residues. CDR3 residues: CASSYRQGRRQPQHF. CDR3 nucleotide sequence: TGTGCCAGCAGTTACCGACAGGGCCGGCGTCAGCCCCAGCATTTT.

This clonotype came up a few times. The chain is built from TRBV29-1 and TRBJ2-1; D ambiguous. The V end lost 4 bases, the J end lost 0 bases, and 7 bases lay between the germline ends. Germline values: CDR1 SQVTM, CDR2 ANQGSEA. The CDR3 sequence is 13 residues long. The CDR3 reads CSVGAYSYNEQFF. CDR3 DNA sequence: TGCAGCGTTGGCGCCTACTCCTACAATGAGCAGTTCTTC.

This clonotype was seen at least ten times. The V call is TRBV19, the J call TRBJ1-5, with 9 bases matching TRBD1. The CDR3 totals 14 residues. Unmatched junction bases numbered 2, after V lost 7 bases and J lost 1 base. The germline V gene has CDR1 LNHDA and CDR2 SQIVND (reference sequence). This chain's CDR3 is CASTGTGSNQPQHF. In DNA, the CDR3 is TGTGCCAGTACCGGGACAGGGAGCAATCAGCCCCAGCATTTT.

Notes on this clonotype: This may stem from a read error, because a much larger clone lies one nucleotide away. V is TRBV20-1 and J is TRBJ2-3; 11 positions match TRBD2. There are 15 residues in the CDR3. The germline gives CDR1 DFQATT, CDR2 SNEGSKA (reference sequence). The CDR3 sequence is CRAHILAGDTDTQYF. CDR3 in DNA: TGCAGAGCCCACATACTAGCGGGGGACACAGATACGCAGTATTTT.

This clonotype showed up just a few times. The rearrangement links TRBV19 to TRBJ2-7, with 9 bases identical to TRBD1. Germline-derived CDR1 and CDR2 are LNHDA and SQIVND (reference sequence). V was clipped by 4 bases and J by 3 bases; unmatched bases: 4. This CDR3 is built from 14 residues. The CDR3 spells CASSTRDRDYEQYF. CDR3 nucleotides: TGTGCCAGTAGTACCCGGGACAGGGACTACGAGCAGTACTTC.

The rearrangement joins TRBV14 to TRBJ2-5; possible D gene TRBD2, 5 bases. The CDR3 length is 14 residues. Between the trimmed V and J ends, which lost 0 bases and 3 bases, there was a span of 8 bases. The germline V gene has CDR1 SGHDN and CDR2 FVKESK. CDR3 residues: CASSQETKEETQYF. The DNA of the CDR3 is TGTGCCAGCAGCCAAGAGACTAAGGAAGAGACCCAGTACTTC.

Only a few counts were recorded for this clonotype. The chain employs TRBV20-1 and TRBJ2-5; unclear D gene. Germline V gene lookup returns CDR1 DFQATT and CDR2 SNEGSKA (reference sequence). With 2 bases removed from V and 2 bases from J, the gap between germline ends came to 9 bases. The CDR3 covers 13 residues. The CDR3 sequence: CSARRQEQETQYF. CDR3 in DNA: TGCAGTGCTAGACGGCAGGAACAAGAGACCCAGTACTTC.

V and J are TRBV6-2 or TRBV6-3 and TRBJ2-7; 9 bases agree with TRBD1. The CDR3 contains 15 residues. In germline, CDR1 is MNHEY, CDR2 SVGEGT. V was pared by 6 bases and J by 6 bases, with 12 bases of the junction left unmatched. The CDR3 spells CASRGLTGGRSEQYF. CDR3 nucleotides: TGTGCCAGCAGAGGGCTGACAGGGGGTCGATCCGAGCAGTACTTC.

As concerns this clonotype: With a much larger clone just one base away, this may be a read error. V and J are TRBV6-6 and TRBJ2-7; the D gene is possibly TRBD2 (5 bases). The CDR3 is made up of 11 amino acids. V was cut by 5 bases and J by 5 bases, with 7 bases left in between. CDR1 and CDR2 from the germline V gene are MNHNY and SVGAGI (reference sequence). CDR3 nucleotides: TGTGCCAGCAGTCCCGGGGACGAGCAGTACTTC. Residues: CASSPGDEQYF.

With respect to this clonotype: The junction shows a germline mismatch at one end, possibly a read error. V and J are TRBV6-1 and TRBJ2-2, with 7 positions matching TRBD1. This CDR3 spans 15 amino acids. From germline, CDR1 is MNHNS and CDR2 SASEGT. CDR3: CANSGEGTVTGELFF. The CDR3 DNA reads TGTGCCAACAGTGGAGAAGGGACAGTCACCGGGGAGCTGTTTTTT.

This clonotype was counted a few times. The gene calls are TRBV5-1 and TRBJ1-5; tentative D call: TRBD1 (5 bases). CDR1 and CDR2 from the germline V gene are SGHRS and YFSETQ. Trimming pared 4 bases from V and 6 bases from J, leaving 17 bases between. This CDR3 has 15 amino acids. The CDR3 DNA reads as TGCGCCAGCAGCCGGACCGGGGCAAGGGGTCAGCCCCAGCATTTT. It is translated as CASSRTGARGQPQHF.

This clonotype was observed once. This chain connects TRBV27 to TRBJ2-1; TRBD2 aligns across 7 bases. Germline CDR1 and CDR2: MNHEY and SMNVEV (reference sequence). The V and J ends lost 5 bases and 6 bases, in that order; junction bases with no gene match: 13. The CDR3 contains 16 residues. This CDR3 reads CASSQVAGPLGNEQFF. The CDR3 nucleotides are TGTGCCAGCAGTCAGGTAGCGGGCCCCCTTGGCAATGAGCAGTTCTTC.